These T cell receptor beta chains were read from a single sample in a study of blood T cell repertoires in COVID-19. Assay used: immunoSEQ multiplex PCR; TCRdb lists only in-frame clones, some missing. This sample has around 260,000 clones, with roughly 90% found just once. Sequenced sample: peripheral blood. The source of these receptors is a human donor in a cohort sampled during active COVID-19. CDR3s include the opening cysteine and the closing phenylalanine or tryptophan. The D gene is left open where the match is weak. Where a row states a size, it is once, few, many or the class of an expanded clone; other rows omit it.

j_call clone_size cdr3_length d_call v_call cdr3_aa cdr3_nt
TRBJ1-1 - 15 - TRBV7-2 CASSLSLKDGAGGFF TGTGCCAGCAGCTTATCCCTGAAGGACGGGGCGGGAGGTTTCTTT
TRBJ1-6 few 15 - TRBV18 CASSPPQDSGTPLHF TGTGCCAGCTCACCACCGCAGGACAGCGGTACACCCCTCCACTTT
TRBJ2-1 - 15 TRBD2 TRBV19 CASSIGASGYNEQFF TGTGCCAGTAGTATAGGTGCTAGCGGCTACAATGAGCAGTTCTTC
TRBJ1-2 - 10 - TRBV10-3 CATSGDGYTF TGTGCCACCTCAGGGGATGGCTACACCTTC
TRBJ1-5 - 17 - TRBV6-2/TRBV6-3 CASSYVQDWYSNQPQHF TGTGCCAGCAGTTACGTTCAGGATTGGTATAGCAATCAGCCCCAGCATTTT
TRBJ2-7 - 15 TRBD2 TRBV9 CASSPTSGRPREQYF TGTGCCAGCAGCCCAACTAGCGGGAGGCCTCGGGAGCAGTACTTC
TRBJ1-2 - 14 TRBD1 TRBV18 CASSPSETGKGYTF TGTGCCAGCTCACCATCCGAGACAGGGAAGGGCTACACCTTC
TRBJ2-3 - 16 - TRBV6-2/TRBV6-3 CASSYPPRGVGDTQYF TGTGCCAGCAGTTACCCCCCGCGGGGTGTGGGAGATACGCAGTATTTT
TRBJ2-5 once 14 TRBD1 TRBV5-8 CASSKTGGAETQYF TGTGCCAGCAGCAAAACAGGGGGCGCCGAGACCCAGTACTTC
TRBJ1-3 - 16 - TRBV7-2 CASSLVHGHPGNTIYF TGTGCCAGCAGCTTAGTGCACGGACACCCTGGAAACACCATATATTTT
TRBJ1-3 - 21 TRBD1 TRBV9 CASSAIQALGDRGQSGNTIYF TGTGCCAGCAGCGCGATCCAGGCTCTAGGGGACAGGGGGCAATCTGGAAACACCATATATTTT
TRBJ2-7 - 15 TRBD2 TRBV7-6 CASSLVQREWNEQYF TGTGCCAGCAGCTTAGTTCAGCGGGAGTGGAACGAGCAGTACTTC
TRBJ1-2 - 13 - TRBV10-2 CASSEAGAAGYTF TGCGCCAGCAGTGAAGCGGGCGCGGCGGGCTACACCTTC
TRBJ1-1 - 15 TRBD1 TRBV6-2/TRBV6-3 CASSHYPTGSPEAFF TGTGCCAGCAGCCACTACCCGACAGGGAGCCCCGAAGCTTTCTTT
TRBJ1-1 once 14 TRBD1 TRBV5-1 CASRRPRGDTEAFF TGCGCCAGCAGACGACCCAGGGGGGACACTGAAGCTTTCTTT
TRBJ2-1 - 18 TRBD2 TRBV9 CASSVAGTSGSSYNEQFF TGTGCCAGCAGCGTAGCTGGAACTAGCGGGAGCTCCTACAATGAGCAGTTCTTC
TRBJ2-7 once 13 - TRBV28 CASSPPLRDEQYF TGTGCCAGCAGCCCGCCTCTCAGGGACGAGCAGTACTTC
TRBJ2-4 - 17 TRBD2 TRBV5-1 CASSLAESGGPKNIQYF TGCGCCAGCAGCTTGGCCGAAAGCGGGGGACCCAAAAACATTCAGTACTTC
TRBJ2-1 - 15 TRBD1 TRBV9 CASSVRTGDNNEQFF TGTGCCAGCAGCGTACGGACAGGGGATAACAATGAGCAGTTCTTC
TRBJ2-1 - 17 - TRBV13 CASSLRRVAPGHNEQFF TGTGCCAGCAGCCTACGGCGGGTGGCTCCCGGTCACAATGAGCAGTTCTTC
TRBJ2-7 - 15 - TRBV5-1 CASSSGQPSLYEQYF TGCGCCAGCAGCTCAGGACAGCCCTCCCTCTACGAGCAGTACTTC
TRBJ1-6 - 16 - TRBV9 CASSAAWSSYNSPLHF TGTGCCAGCAGCGCCGCATGGAGCTCCTATAATTCACCCCTCCACTTT
TRBJ2-7 - 14 - TRBV21-1 CASSLGQGAYEQYF TGTGCCAGCAGCTTGGGACAGGGGGCGTACGAGCAGTACTTC
TRBJ2-7 - 14 TRBD2 TRBV7-2 CASSLAGGPYEQYF TGTGCCAGCAGCTTAGCGGGAGGGCCCTACGAGCAGTACTTC
TRBJ1-1 - 14 - TRBV7-3 CASSLTAGNTEAFF TGTGCCAGCAGCTTAACCGCAGGGAACACTGAAGCTTTCTTT
TRBJ2-5 - 16 TRBD1 TRBV15 CATSRATRTGWETQYF TGTGCCACCAGCAGAGCGACAAGGACAGGGTGGGAGACCCAGTACTTC
TRBJ1-6 - 15 - TRBV5-6 CASSLGQGGNSPLHF TGTGCCAGCAGCTTGGGTCAGGGTGGAAATTCACCCCTCCACTTT
TRBJ1-1 - 13 - TRBV12-3/TRBV12-4 CASSQSGHTEAFF TGTGCCAGCAGTCAATCAGGGCACACTGAAGCTTTCTTT
TRBJ2-7 - 13 TRBD1 TRBV28 CASRGGSPYEQYF TGTGCCAGCAGAGGGGGCAGTCCCTACGAGCAGTACTTC
TRBJ2-5 - 17 TRBD2 TRBV4-1 CASSQGGLAGVEETQYF TGCGCCAGCAGCCAAGGCGGACTAGCGGGAGTGGAAGAGACCCAGTACTTC
TRBJ1-1 once 15 - TRBV9 CASSVGGGMNTEAFF TGTGCCAGCAGCGTAGGCGGAGGAATGAACACTGAAGCTTTCTTT
TRBJ1-1 - 15 - TRBV11-3 CASSLEDQRGTEAFF TGTGCCAGCAGCTTAGAAGACCAACGAGGGACTGAAGCTTTCTTT
TRBJ2-5 - 16 TRBD1 TRBV13 CASSSAGTGGRETQYF TGTGCCAGCAGCTCAGCGGGGACAGGGGGCCGGGAGACCCAGTACTTC
TRBJ2-7 - 13 - TRBV27 CASSSERGYEQYF TGTGCCAGCAGTTCGGAACGGGGGTACGAGCAGTACTTC
TRBJ1-5 - 19 - TRBV5-8 CASSLPRDSPLAGNQPQHF TGTGCCAGCAGCTTGCCCAGGGACTCCCCGTTAGCTGGCAATCAGCCCCAGCATTTT
TRBJ1-1 - 14 - TRBV21-1 CASRGTPTRTEAFF TGTGCCAGCAGGGGGACACCCACCCGGACTGAAGCTTTCTTT
TRBJ2-7 - 13 - TRBV4-2 CASSQPGSYEQYF TGTGCCAGCAGCCAACCGGGGTCCTACGAGCAGTACTTC
TRBJ1-5 - 15 - TRBV27 CASSFYRDSNQPQHF TGTGCCAGCAGTTTCTACAGGGATAGCAATCAGCCCCAGCATTTT
TRBJ2-7 - 16 TRBD1 TRBV24-1 CATSDSTPGTGAEQYF TGTGCCACCAGTGATTCCACCCCCGGGACAGGGGCCGAGCAGTACTTC
TRBJ2-5 - 15 - TRBV16 CASSHLRGTLETQYF TGTGCCAGCAGCCACCTTAGGGGGACCCTCGAGACCCAGTACTTC
TRBJ1-6 once 16 - TRBV4-3 CASSQASLPGNSPLHF TGCGCCAGCAGCCAAGCAAGCCTTCCAGGGAATTCACCCCTCCACTTT
TRBJ1-2 - 14 - TRBV5-5 CASSLSGGGYGYTF TGTGCCAGCAGCTTGTCGGGGGGTGGCTATGGCTACACCTTC
TRBJ1-1 - 12 - TRBV28 CASSREGTEAFF TGTGCCAGCAGCCGGGAGGGGACTGAAGCTTTCTTT
TRBJ2-7 - 16 - TRBV6-5 CASSSRVGGTPREQYF TGTGCCAGCAGTTCCCGTGTCGGGGGAACTCCTCGCGAGCAGTACTTC
TRBJ1-1 - 15 - TRBV7-2 CASSLAGKRDTEAFF TGTGCCAGCAGCTTAGCGGGGAAGAGGGACACTGAAGCTTTCTTT
TRBJ2-7 - 15 TRBD2 TRBV18 CASSPRDYNSYEQYF TGTGCCAGCTCACCAAGGGACTACAATTCGTACGAGCAGTACTTC
TRBJ2-7 - 16 - TRBV4-2 CASSQEGGDITYEQYF TGTGCCAGCAGCCAAGAAGGGGGGGATATAACCTACGAGCAGTACTTC
TRBJ1-2 - 17 - TRBV7-2 CASSLVGGGQFNYGYTF TGTGCCAGCAGCTTAGTAGGGGGTGGACAGTTCAACTATGGCTACACCTTC
TRBJ1-2 - 14 TRBD1 TRBV5-4 CASSGTALNYGYTF TGTGCCAGCAGCGGGACAGCACTCAACTATGGCTACACCTTC